A selection of T cell receptor beta chains follows, all from one sample in a study of technical replicates of blood from several donors. TCRdb's table, derived via immunoSEQ multiplex PCR, lists solely in-frame clones and lacks some. The sample lists over 50,000 clones, more than 75% occurring once. What was sequenced was PBMCs. Receptors originate from a human donor in good health. Some clones in this sample may be carry-over from other donors' samples. The CDR3 runs from the conserved cysteine through the conserved F or W. The order of the fields is J gene, V gene, clone size, D gene, CDR3 protein, CDR3 DNA. D genes are given only for firm matches. Clone size is given for some rows only: seen once, a few or many times, or a class if the clone is expanded.

j_call: TRBJ2-1; v_call: TRBV30; clone_size: -; d_call: -; cdr3_aa: CAWSGGREQFF; cdr3_nt: TGTGCCTGGAGTGGAGGGCGGGAGCAGTTCTTC
j_call: TRBJ2-7; v_call: TRBV10-3; clone_size: -; d_call: -; cdr3_aa: CAISDRSSYEQYF; cdr3_nt: TGTGCCATCAGTGATCGGTCTAGCTACGAGCAGTACTTC
j_call: TRBJ2-1; v_call: TRBV4-1; clone_size: -; d_call: TRBD2; cdr3_aa: CASSQAGTSSEQFF; cdr3_nt: TGCGCCAGCAGCCAAGCCGGGACTAGCAGTGAGCAGTTCTTC
j_call: TRBJ2-5; v_call: TRBV5-4; clone_size: few; d_call: -; cdr3_aa: CASSWELETQYF; cdr3_nt: TGTGCCAGCAGCTGGGAGTTAGAGACCCAGTACTTC
j_call: TRBJ2-7; v_call: TRBV21-1; clone_size: once; d_call: -; cdr3_aa: CASMSGSEEQYF; cdr3_nt: TGTGCCAGCATGTCGGGGTCTGAGGAGCAGTACTTC
j_call: TRBJ2-7; v_call: TRBV5-1; clone_size: once; d_call: TRBD1; cdr3_aa: CASSLTTGGPYEQYF; cdr3_nt: TGCGCCAGCAGCCTGACGACAGGGGGGCCCTACGAGCAGTACTTC
j_call: TRBJ2-7; v_call: TRBV19; clone_size: -; d_call: TRBD2; cdr3_aa: CASSIAGRESEQYF; cdr3_nt: TGTGCCAGTAGTATAGCGGGGCGGGAGAGCGAGCAGTACTTC
j_call: TRBJ2-7; v_call: TRBV2; clone_size: -; d_call: TRBD1; cdr3_aa: CASSANLLTGVRPSEQYF; cdr3_nt: TGTGCCAGCAGTGCTAACCTACTGACAGGGGTGAGGCCAAGCGAGCAGTACTTC
j_call: TRBJ2-5; v_call: TRBV5-8; clone_size: -; d_call: TRBD2; cdr3_aa: CASSWTSGTQYF; cdr3_nt: TGTGCCAGCAGCTGGACTAGCGGGACCCAGTACTTC
j_call: TRBJ1-1; v_call: TRBV30; clone_size: -; d_call: TRBD1; cdr3_aa: CAWSRDRDTEAFF; cdr3_nt: TGTGCCTGGAGTCGGGACAGAGACACTGAAGCTTTCTTT
j_call: TRBJ2-5; v_call: TRBV6-5; clone_size: -; d_call: -; cdr3_aa: CASSTGLVGTQYF; cdr3_nt: TGTGCCAGCAGTACCGGACTTGTGGGGACCCAGTACTTC